Listed here are 21 T cell receptor beta chains from one sample, sequenced in a study of identical twins. A single record per CDR3 protein comes from TCRdb applying MiXCR to the 5' RACE reads. The data show around 1.7 million distinct CDR3 sequences, more than 30% seen once. Sequencing was performed on cord blood. The source of these receptors is a newborn girl in good health.

The chain carries TRBV6-5 and TRBJ2-3; tentatively, D is TRBD2 (6 bases). The CDR3 loop spans 16 amino acids. V dropped 2 bases and J dropped 1 base, with 13 bases sitting between them. CDR1 MNHEY and CDR2 SVGAGI come from the germline V gene. The CDR3 loop reads CASSYDGSLGTDTQYF. DNA for the CDR3: TGTGCCAGCAGTTACGACGGGAGCCTCGGCACAGATACGCAGTATTTT.

The chain combines TRBV7-2 with TRBJ2-2; either TRBD1 or TRBD2 may fit D (5 bases each). CDR1 and CDR2 from the germline V gene are SGHTA and FQGNSA. Trimming left V 4 bases short and J 8 bases short, with 17 bases between. The CDR3 runs 15 residues. The CDR3 region is CASSYGTPYVGELFF. CDR3 nucleotides: TGTGCCAGCAGCTACGGGACGCCCTACGTAGGGGAGCTGTTTTTT.

V and J are TRBV20-1 and TRBJ2-1; tentative D call: TRBD2 (5 bases). The germline CDR1 and CDR2 sequences are DFQATT and SNEGSKA (reference sequence). V was pared by 5 bases and J by 7 bases, with 9 bases between. The CDR3 spans 11 residues. The CDR3 region has the DNA TGCAGTGCTCACGACTATAATGAGCAGTTCTTC. Residues: CSAHDYNEQFF.

There are a few counts of this clonotype. The chain employs TRBV9 and TRBJ2-1; D is tentatively TRBD1 or TRBD2 (5 bases each). V was cut by 3 bases and J by 0 bases, with 10 bases left in between. Germline V lookup: CDR1 SGDLS, CDR2 YYNGEE. CDR3 length: 15 residues. CDR3 loop: CASSAGTPSYNEQFF. In DNA form, the CDR3 reads TGTGCCAGCAGCGCCGGGACCCCCTCCTACAATGAGCAGTTCTTC.

The rearrangement joins TRBV7-9 to TRBJ2-4; D call uncertain. Looked up from germline, CDR1 is SEHNR and CDR2 is FQNEAQ (reference sequence). This CDR3 region has 16 residues. V lost 1 base, J lost 8 bases, and 18 bases lay in between. CDR3 in amino acids: CASSLDGPVERYIQYF. CDR3 nucleotides: TGTGCCAGCAGCTTAGATGGGCCCGTCGAAAGGTACATTCAGTACTTC.

On this clonotype: A single base separates this from a much larger clone, so it may be a read error. The rearrangement uses TRBV28 and TRBJ2-5, with D possibly being TRBD2 (6 bases). The end of the DNA fits TRBJ2-7 better, so the J call may be wrong. The CDR3 extends over 15 amino acids. Per the germline V gene, CDR1 is MDHEN and CDR2 is SYDVKM. The CDR3 here is CANRAGTWLTHEQYF. The DNA of the CDR3 is TGTGCCAACAGAGCCGGGACTTGGCTTACCCACGAGCAGTACTTC.

The chain combines TRBV20-1 with TRBJ2-5; TRBD2 agrees at 7 bases. Unmatched junction bases numbered 10, after V lost 6 bases and J lost 3 bases. This CDR3 contains 14 residues. Germline loops: CDR1 DFQATT, CDR2 SNEGSKA (reference sequence). CDR3 DNA sequence: TGCAGTGCCGTGTACCGGGGGGATAAAGAGACCCAGTACTTC. Encoded protein: CSAVYRGDKETQYF.

The gene calls are TRBV18 and TRBJ1-1, with 7 positions matching TRBD1. Germline CDR1 KGHSH, CDR2 LQKENI. The CDR3 loop spans 16 amino acids. Trimming removed 1 base from V and 2 bases from J; junction bases left unmatched: 7. The DNA of the CDR3 is TGTGCCAGCTCACCACGGGATCAGGGGGGAAACACTGAAGCTTTCTTT. This encodes CASSPRDQGGNTEAFF. Filled out from reference TRBV18 and TRBJ1-1, the complete variable domain reads NAGVMQNPRHLVRRRGQEARLRCSPMKGHSHVYWYRQLPEEGLKFMVYLQKENIIDESGMPKERFSAEFPKEGPSILRIQQVVRGDSAAYFCASSPRDQGGNTEAFFGQGTRLTVV.

This chain links TRBV29-1 with TRBJ2-3, with a tentative D call TRBD1 (6 bases). The V and J ends lost 8 bases and 6 bases respectively, with 18 bases between them. CDR3 length: 13 amino acids. Germline CDR1 and CDR2: SQVTM and ANQGSEA. The CDR3 bases are TGCAGCTCCCAACAGGGATCCACGGATACGCAGTATTTT. Its translation is CSSQQGSTDTQYF.

The chain employs TRBV20-1 and TRBJ2-1; D possibly matches TRBD1 or TRBD2 (5 bases each). From germline, CDR1 is DFQATT and CDR2 SNEGSKA (reference sequence). V shed 3 bases and J shed 5 bases, with 14 bases lying between them. This CDR3 is built from 14 residues. The CDR3 region has the DNA TGCAGTGCTAGTGGGGGTCAAGGCCACAATGAGCAGTTCTTC. It specifies CSASGGQGHNEQFF.

CDR3 protein: CAIGPGQNYGYTF. In DNA form, the CDR3 reads TGTGCCATCGGCCCGGGACAAAACTATGGCTACACCTTC. This chain connects TRBV10-3 to TRBJ1-2; maybe TRBD1 (6 bases). Germline CDR1 reads ENHRY; CDR2 reads SYGVKD. Trimming shortened V by 8 bases and J by 2 bases, and 12 bases separated the two germline ends. The CDR3 length is 13 residues.

This chain joins TRBV5-1 and TRBJ1-2; 7 positions agree with TRBD1. CDR1 is SGHRS and CDR2 is YFSETQ in the germline V gene. V dropped 7 bases and J dropped 1; count of bases not matched to a gene: 7. This CDR3 contains 14 residues. CDR3 sequence reads: CASSRRQGNYGYTF. The CDR3 DNA sequence: TGCGCCAGCTCCCGGAGACAGGGTAACTATGGCTACACCTTC.

This chain connects TRBV4-2 to TRBJ1-1; TRBD1 matches at 7 bases. From germline, CDR1 is LGHNA and CDR2 YNFKEQ. The junction had 6 bases not matched to a gene; V was cut back by 2 bases and J by 3 bases. The CDR3 is 15 residues long. This chain's CDR3 is CASSQRTGADTEAFF. In DNA, the CDR3 is TGTGCCAGCAGCCAAAGGACAGGCGCGGACACTGAAGCTTTCTTT.

About this clonotype: One end of the junction does not line up with germline, which may come from a read error. The gene calls are TRBV5-5 and TRBJ2-3; 7 bases line up with TRBD2. This CDR3 has 16 amino acids. Germline V gene lookup returns CDR1 SGHKS and CDR2 YYEKEE (reference sequence). The CDR3 nucleotides read TGTGCCAGCAGCTTGGCCGTGGGAGGGGCGACAGATACGCAGAATTTT. This translates into CASSLAVGGATDTQNF.

The J gene is TRBJ2-7, the V gene TRBV6-6; 14 bases line up with TRBD2. The CDR3 contains 17 residues. The germline V gene has CDR1 MNHNY and CDR2 SVGAGI (reference sequence). Trimming cost V 6 bases and J 1 base; bases outside gene matches: 8. In DNA form, the CDR3 reads TGTGCCAGCAGCCGAGGACTAGCGGGGGGCCATTCCTACGAGCAGTACTTC. This codes for CASSRGLAGGHSYEQYF.

In this sample, this clonotype turned up a few times. Relative to the germline gene, one junction end is altered; a read error may explain this. This chain links TRBV7-7 with TRBJ2-1, with 11 bases that match TRBD2. In germline, CDR1 is SSHAT, CDR2 FNYEAQ (reference sequence). This CDR3 is 15 amino acids long. DNA for the CDR3: TGTGCTAGCAGCCTGCTAGCGGGAGGAGGTGGTGAGCAGTTCTTC. It is translated as CASSLLAGGGGEQFF.

The chain couples TRBV4-2 to TRBJ2-5, with 12 bases fitting TRBD2. V lost 2 bases and J lost 11; bases outside the gene matches: 9. Germline CDR1 LGHNA, CDR2 YNFKEQ. This CDR3 has 15 residues. DNA for the CDR3: TGTGCCAGCAGCCAATCTAGCGGGAGGGCCAATGAGCAGTACTTC. Its translation: CASSQSSGRANEQYF.

The chain couples TRBV5-1 to TRBJ2-3; D may be TRBD2 (6 bases). Trimming left V 4 bases short and J 6 bases short, with 15 bases between. CDR1 and CDR2 from the germline V gene are SGHRS and YFSETQ. This CDR3 spans 14 amino acids. CDR3 residues: CASSAGIRGDTQYF. The CDR3 nucleotides are TGCGCCAGCAGCGCCGGGATCCGGGGGGATACGCAGTATTTT. Combining the CDR3 with reference TRBV5-1 and TRBJ2-3 gives the whole variable domain KAGVTQTPRYLIKTRGQQVTLSCSPISGHRSVSWYQQTPGQGLQFLFEYFSETQRNKGNFPGRFSGRQFSNSRSEMNVSTLELGDSALYLCASSAGIRGDTQYFGPGTRLTVL.

The chain couples TRBV5-1 to TRBJ2-7, with TRBD2 identical over 8 bases. CDR3 length: 19 residues. V lost 1 base, J lost 3 bases, and 18 bases stayed unmatched. Germline values: CDR1 SGHRS, CDR2 YFSETQ. CDR3 residues: CASSLRQGSGSGVVYEQYF. DNA of the CDR3: TGCGCCAGCAGCTTGAGGCAAGGAAGCGGGAGTGGGGTTGTCTACGAGCAGTACTTC.

There are a few counts of this clonotype. The rearrangement uses TRBV5-1 and TRBJ2-1; D perhaps matches TRBD1 (6 bases). The germline CDR1 and CDR2 sequences are SGHRS and YFSETQ. This CDR3 has 13 amino acids. Trimming took off 7 bases at V and 9 bases at J, with 17 bases between the two ends. CDR3 nucleotide sequence: TGCGCCAGCTCACCTACAGGGATTCGTGAGCAGTTCTTC. Residues: CASSPTGIREQFF.

V usage is TRBV20-1 and J usage is TRBJ2-5; maybe TRBD2 (5 bases). The ends were cut back, 1 base at V and 0 bases at J, with 15 bases in the middle. The germline V gene has CDR1 DFQATT and CDR2 SNEGSKA (reference sequence). The CDR3 runs 16 residues. The CDR3 is CSARAGTDGNQETQYF. As DNA, the CDR3 is TGCAGTGCTAGAGCCGGCACAGACGGGAACCAAGAGACCCAGTACTTC.